The 8 T cell receptor beta chains in this list originate from one sample, sequenced in a study of cytomegalovirus exposure and HLA in healthy donors. Assay used: immunoSEQ multiplex PCR; TCRdb lists only in-frame clones, some missing. This sample has around 160,000 clones, with approximately 81% found just once. Sequenced sample: PBMCs. The receptors here all came from a man under 40 in good health and CMV-seropositive.

The chain links TRBV14 to TRBJ2-3; 13 positions agree with TRBD2. CDR1 is SGHDN, CDR2 FVKESK, per germline. The CDR3 contains 16 residues. V dropped 7 bases and J dropped 4; count of bases not matched to a gene: 8. The CDR3 loop reads CASKKLAGGPADTQYF. CDR3 bases: TGTGCCAGCAAAAAACTAGCGGGAGGGCCCGCAGATACGCAGTATTTT.

The DNA for the CDR3 is TGTGCCAGCAGTCCCGGGACAGGGGGCCACTACGAGCAGTACTTC. Translation gives CASSPGTGGHYEQYF. The rearrangement links TRBV11-1 to TRBJ2-7; 12 nucleotides match TRBD1. Germline V gene data show CDR1 as SGHAT and CDR2 as FQDESV (reference sequence). V trimming: 6 bases; J trimming: 3 bases; junction bases outside the gene matches: 6. This CDR3 has 15 amino acids.

This clone showed up many times. The rearrangement uses TRBV19 and TRBJ1-1; no definite D call. Germline-derived CDR1 and CDR2 are LNHDA and SQIVND (reference sequence). V lost 3 bases and J lost 7, with 12 bases in between. This CDR3 has 13 residues. CDR3 loop: CASSIFGPGEAFF. In DNA, the CDR3 is TGTGCCAGTAGTATTTTTGGGCCCGGTGAAGCTTTCTTT.

The rearrangement uses TRBV18 and TRBJ2-1, with D possibly being TRBD2 (5 bases). The CDR3 is made up of 18 amino acids. In germline, CDR1 is KGHSH, CDR2 LQKENI. V gave up 3 bases and J gave up 3 bases, with 21 bases separating them. CDR3 nucleotide sequence: TGTGCCAGCTCACCGGGGAGCCCAGACTGGGCCTACTACAATGAGCAGTTCTTC. Translating it yields CASSPGSPDWAYYNEQFF.

The gene calls are TRBV9 and TRBJ2-3, with a tentative D call TRBD1 (6 bases). The V gene's germline CDR1 is SGDLS and CDR2 YYNGEE. The V end was cut by 0 bases, the J end by 2 bases, with 19 bases between. The CDR3 totals 18 residues. CDR3 amino acids: CASSVALMGHLSTDTQYF. CDR3 sequence (DNA): TGTGCCAGCAGCGTAGCGCTTATGGGACATCTGTCCACAGATACGCAGTATTTT.

The chain links TRBV15 to TRBJ2-7, with D maybe TRBD2 (5 bases). Germline CDR1 and CDR2: LNHNV and YYDKDF (reference sequence). The ends were cut back, 1 base at V and 0 bases at J, with 10 bases in the middle. The CDR3 runs to 15 residues. The CDR3 spells CATSRAGLSSYEQYF. The DNA of the CDR3 is TGTGCCACCAGCAGAGCGGGGTTGAGCTCCTACGAGCAGTACTTC. Supplemented by reference TRBV15 and TRBJ2-7, the full variable domain reads DAMVIQNPRYQVTQFGKPVTLSCSQTLNHNVMYWYQQKSSQAPKLLFHYYDKDFNNEADTPDNFQSRRPNTSFCFLDIRSPGLGDTAMYLCATSRAGLSSYEQYFGPGTRLTVT.

The J gene is TRBJ2-7, the V gene TRBV28; no reliable D call. The CDR3 is 14 residues long. Trimming pared 5 bases from V and 0 bases from J, leaving 11 bases between. Germline V gene lookup returns CDR1 MDHEN and CDR2 SYDVKM. CDR3 loop: CASSRQALSYEQYF. CDR3 DNA sequence: TGTGCCAGCAGTCGCCAGGCCCTCTCCTACGAGCAGTACTTC.

The J gene is TRBJ2-1, the V gene TRBV7-9, with 7 bases matching TRBD2. CDR1 and CDR2 from the germline V gene are SEHNR and FQNEAQ (reference sequence). The CDR3 contains 16 residues. V gave up 4 bases and J gave up 6 bases; unmatched junction bases: 12. The CDR3, as DNA: TGTGCCAGCAGCTCGTTTAGGGGAGGGGTATTCAATGAGCAGTTCTTC. Its protein is CASSSFRGGVFNEQFF.